Listed below are T cell receptor beta chains from one sample, sequenced in a study of vaccination effects on CD4 cells after COVID-19. These receptors' antigens are unknown. The data were produced by immunoSEQ multiplex PCR, yet TCRdb's version contains in-frame clones alone and is incomplete. Counted here are tens of thousands of clones, around 74% occurring once; the ten biggest clones make up 5.4%. Sequencing used CD4+ T cells from PBMCs cultured without peptide, obtained after COVID-19 vaccination. These receptors all come from a human donor who had a prior SARS-CoV-2 infection. Both conserved end residues are part of each CDR3. The order of the fields is D gene, V gene, CDR3 protein. The D gene is left open where the match is weak.

D: TRBD1; V: TRBV11-2; CDR3: CASSLIGGRTKAFF
D: .; V: TRBV6-5; CDR3: CASSPRGGLATEAFF
D: .; V: TRBV15; CDR3: CATSTFSRASYEQYF
D: TRBD1; V: TRBV3-1/TRBV3-2; CDR3: CASRRQGSYEQYF
D: TRBD1; V: TRBV5-6; CDR3: CASSRDRGYSPLHF
D: TRBD2; V: TRBV19; CDR3: CASSILAGGQETQYF
D: .; V: TRBV9; CDR3: CASSVVPEYNEQFF
D: TRBD1; V: TRBV15; CDR3: CATSRVGDRSYEQYF
D: .; V: TRBV28; CDR3: CASSLFRANTEAFF
D: .; V: TRBV7-9; CDR3: CASAGPNQETQYF
D: .; V: TRBV4-3; CDR3: CASSQVSTQETQYF
D: .; V: TRBV7-3; CDR3: CASSQHLNTEAFF
D: .; V: TRBV27; CDR3: CASSYGGYEQFF
D: .; V: TRBV7-2; CDR3: CASSASWGEQFF
D: TRBD1; V: TRBV9; CDR3: CASSANRGYTQYF
D: TRBD2; V: TRBV30; CDR3: CAWSWGGEQFF
D: TRBD2; V: TRBV6-2/TRBV6-3; CDR3: CASSGGLADTGELFF
D: .; V: TRBV2; CDR3: CASSDRYSNQPQHF
D: .; V: TRBV5-1; CDR3: CASSLQAGVGEKLFF
D: TRBD2; V: TRBV2; CDR3: CASSSRTSGSGEQFF
D: .; V: TRBV3-1/TRBV3-2; CDR3: CASSQNLGADTQYF
D: .; V: TRBV11-3; CDR3: CASSRGRDVDQETQYF
D: .; V: TRBV5-1; CDR3: CASSQDAEAFF
D: .; V: TRBV14; CDR3: CASSQDQLAYTGELFF
D: .; V: TRBV5-5; CDR3: CASSLEPGATNEKLFF
D: .; V: TRBV6-1; CDR3: CASSELWMVQETQYF
D: TRBD2; V: TRBV6-4; CDR3: CASSDSRGGSDTQYF
D: TRBD1; V: TRBV7-2; CDR3: CASSPNRGRQPQHF
D: .; V: TRBV19; CDR3: CASSRQRQETQYF
D: .; V: TRBV2; CDR3: CANSLTTTDTQYF
D: TRBD2; V: TRBV27; CDR3: CASSPLGLAGNNEQFF
D: TRBD2; V: TRBV12-3/TRBV12-4; CDR3: CASSYSGSIGQYF
D: TRBD1; V: TRBV27; CDR3: CASTRTGTYNEQFF
D: .; V: TRBV24-1; CDR3: CATSGAGAANTEAFF
D: .; V: TRBV30; CDR3: CAWSVKGWSYNEQFF
D: .; V: TRBV29-1; CDR3: CSAPGVGGTDTQYF
D: .; V: TRBV7-2; CDR3: CASSLVEGRNEQFF
D: .; V: TRBV20-1; CDR3: CSAKSIRAFF
D: .; V: TRBV7-9; CDR3: CASSSWARGVSTDTQYF
D: .; V: TRBV5-1; CDR3: CASSLSQGSPLHF
D: TRBD2; V: TRBV5-4; CDR3: CASSGLGGGGRRGTDTQYF
D: TRBD2; V: TRBV5-6; CDR3: CASSQLAANTGELFF
D: TRBD1; V: TRBV3-1/TRBV3-2; CDR3: CASSGHTGGTEAFF
D: .; V: TRBV5-1; CDR3: CASRPVATSNTEAFF
D: .; V: TRBV7-3; CDR3: CASSRQQNTEAFF
D: TRBD2; V: TRBV5-1; CDR3: CASSLVLAGSREQFF
D: TRBD1; V: TRBV10-3; CDR3: CAILEGAAGYTF
D: .; V: TRBV6-5; CDR3: CASLLSQGSYEQYF
D: TRBD2; V: TRBV9; CDR3: CASSAGTSGAGEQFF
D: TRBD1; V: TRBV25-1; CDR3: CASSGDRVDAFF
D: .; V: TRBV6-5; CDR3: CASRRQAFSYEQYF
D: .; V: TRBV5-1; CDR3: CASSLGDGWTYEQYF
D: TRBD2; V: TRBV24-1; CDR3: CATSDTGTSGGEQFF
D: .; V: TRBV2; CDR3: CASSEERDEQYF
D: TRBD2; V: TRBV7-8; CDR3: CASSQSLAGGVEQYF
D: TRBD1; V: TRBV18; CDR3: CASSPPGQGVGHTQYF